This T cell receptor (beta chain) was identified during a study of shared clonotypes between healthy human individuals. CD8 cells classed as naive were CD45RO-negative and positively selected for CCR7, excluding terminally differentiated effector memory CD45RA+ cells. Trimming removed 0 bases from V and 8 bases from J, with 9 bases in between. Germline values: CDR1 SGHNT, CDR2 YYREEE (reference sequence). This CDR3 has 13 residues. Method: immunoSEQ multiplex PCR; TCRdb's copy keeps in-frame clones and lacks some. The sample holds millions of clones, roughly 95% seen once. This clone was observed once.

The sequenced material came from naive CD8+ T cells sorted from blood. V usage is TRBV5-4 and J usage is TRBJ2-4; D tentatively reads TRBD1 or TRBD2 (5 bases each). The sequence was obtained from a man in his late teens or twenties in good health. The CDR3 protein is CASSLGDRDIQYF. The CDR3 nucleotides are TGTGCCAGCAGCTTGGGGGACCGAGACATTCAGTACTTC.